This TCR beta chain was obtained from a study of human T cells and chemical hapten exposure. The study, taken as a whole, reports: In comparison with controls, expanded TCRs gave rise to a significantly larger number of large CDR3 similarity clusters.

V lost 8 bases and J lost 7; bases outside the gene matches: 7. This CDR3 is built from 11 residues. Germline CDR1 is SQVTM and CDR2 is ANQGSEA. Time point noted: patch test 1, 2 weeks after DPC sensitization. Treatment noted: therapeutic diphenylcyclopropenone sensitization with weekly scalp DPC. A single record per CDR3 protein comes from TCRdb applying MiXCR to the RACE reads. The table has about 340,000 distinct CDR3 sequences, around 7% seen once; the top ten hold 8.4%. As for this clonotype: Antigen: not known.

V usage is TRBV29-1 and J usage is TRBJ1-1, with 7 nucleotides matching TRBD1. The sample in question was whole blood, obtained in connection with sensitization to the hapten diphenylcyclopropenone (DPC). The clonotype originates from a woman between 18 and 29 years old with alopecia areata. Some clones in this sample may be carry-over from other donors' samples. Written as DNA, the CDR3 is TGCAGCTTCGACAGGGCGGGTGAAGCTTTCTTT. This gives the protein CSFDRAGEAFF.